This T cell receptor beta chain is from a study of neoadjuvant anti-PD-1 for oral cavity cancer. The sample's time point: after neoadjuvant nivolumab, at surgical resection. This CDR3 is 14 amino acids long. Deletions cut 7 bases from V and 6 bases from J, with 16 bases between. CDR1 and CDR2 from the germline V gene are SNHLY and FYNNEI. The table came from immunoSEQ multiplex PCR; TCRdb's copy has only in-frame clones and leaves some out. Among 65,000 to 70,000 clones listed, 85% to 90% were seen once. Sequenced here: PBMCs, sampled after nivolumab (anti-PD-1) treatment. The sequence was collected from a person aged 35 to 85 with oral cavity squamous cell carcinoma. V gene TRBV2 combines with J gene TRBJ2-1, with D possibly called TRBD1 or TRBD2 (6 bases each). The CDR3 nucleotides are TGTGCCAGCACCGGGGGCCCGAGGGGCAATGAGCAGTTCTTC. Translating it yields CASTGGPRGNEQFF.